These 5 T cell receptor beta chains share one sample of origin, sequenced in a study of human T cells and chemical hapten exposure. TCRdb re-called the RACE reads with MiXCR, one entry per CDR3 protein. The table lists some 98,000 distinct CDR3 sequences, approximately 10% of them singletons. The sample's time point: pre-sensitization, week 0. Treatment denoted: therapeutic diphenylcyclopropenone sensitization with weekly scalp DPC. The sample here was whole blood, taken in connection with sensitization to the hapten diphenylcyclopropenone (DPC). Receptors originate from a woman aged 55 to 70 with alopecia areata. Some clones in this sample may be carry-over from other donors' samples.

This clonotype has a count of ten or more. The genes are TRBV7-3 and TRBJ1-1; D is ambiguous. Trimming pared 2 bases from V and 1 base from J, leaving 11 bases between. Germline values: CDR1 SGHTA, CDR2 FQGTGA. This CDR3 has 15 residues. The CDR3 spells CASSLAPLTNTEAFF. CDR3 in DNA: TGTGCCAGCAGCTTAGCCCCCCTAACGAACACTGAAGCTTTCTTT.

The chain is built from TRBV5-4 and TRBJ2-7, with 8 nucleotides matching TRBD1. CDR3 length equals 16 residues. V dropped 0 bases and J dropped 1; count of bases not matched to a gene: 6. Germline CDR1 reads SGHNT; CDR2 reads YYREEE (reference sequence). DNA for the CDR3: TGTGCCAGCAGCTTGGGCCAGGGGGCTTATTCCTACGAGCAGTACTTC. It encodes CASSLGQGAYSYEQYF.

The CDR3 nucleotides are TGTGCCAGCAGCCCTCTAGCTCGGGAGACCCAGTACTTC. It specifies CASSPLARETQYF. The rearrangement links TRBV5-6 to TRBJ2-5, with a tentative D call TRBD2 (5 bases). Germline V gene data show CDR1 as SGHDT and CDR2 as YYEEEE. CDR3 size: 13 residues. Trimming took 4 bases from V and 5 from J, leaving 12 bases between them.

This chain joins TRBV6-6 and TRBJ1-3, with unresolved D. The length of the CDR3 is 15 residues. V shed 0 bases and J shed 4 bases, with 10 bases lying between them. Germline V gives CDR1 MNHNY, CDR2 SVGAGI (reference sequence). The CDR3 is CASSYSRVRGNTIYF. The CDR3, as DNA: TGTGCCAGCAGTTACTCGAGAGTTCGCGGAAACACCATATATTTT.

This clonotype was seen ten or more times. The chain employs TRBV15 and TRBJ1-2; the D is unclear. The CDR3 has 13 residues. CDR1 LNHNV and CDR2 YYDKDF come from the germline V gene (reference sequence). V dropped 0 bases and J dropped 10 bases, with 12 bases sitting between them. The DNA of the CDR3 is TGTGCCACCAGCAGAGACTACCCCTATACCTACACCTTC. This translates into CATSRDYPYTYTF. Combining the CDR3 with reference TRBV15 and TRBJ1-2 gives the whole variable domain DAMVIQNPRYQVTQFGKPVTLSCSQTLNHNVMYWYQQKSSQAPKLLFHYYDKDFNNEADTPDNFQSRRPNTSFCFLDIRSPGLGDTAMYLCATSRDYPYTYTFGSGTRLTVV.